This record looks at one T cell receptor (beta chain) sequence and its context. This clonotype came up a few times. Its antigen is unknown. It has no much larger one-base neighbor in the sample; base qualities were not kept. Library preparation was by 5' RACE. Sequencing was performed on a NextSeq 500. The TCR library protocol attached unique molecular identifiers to individual cDNA molecules to correct for sequencing error and PCR bias. TCR alpha and beta chains were both sequenced, and the abundances of alpha and beta sequences in each sample were closely correlated with each other. The study's own analysis went as follows. Decombinator V4 was used to annotate the V gene, J gene and CDR3 of the TCR sequences. TCRs were defined as expanded if a significant change between any two time points was detected under a Poisson model with p below 0.0001. Abundances of TCRs were expressed as counts per million after normalisation to the total number of TCRs sequenced in each sample. MAIT TCRs were defined by TRAV1-2 paired with TRAJ12, TRAJ20 or TRAJ33, and iNKT TCRs by TRAV10 paired with TRAJ18. A search of VDJdb, accessed on 1 November 2021, was run for TCRs annotated to CMV, EBV and SARS-CoV-2, with TCRs annotated for multiple antigens excluded. The public sequencing data were trimmed at Q25 with fastp and processed into clonotypes with MiXCR by TCRdb, which kept only in-frame beta chains. Each entry merges the rows of one CDR3 protein and shows their most common DNA and genes. These V and J calls derive from TCRdb rather than the authors' analysis. The sample records 51,000 or so distinct CDR3 sequences, 11% of which are singletons. Clones ranked in the top ten supply approximately 13% of the sample.

This entry belongs to a study of early T cells in non-severe SARS-CoV-2 infection (dated by TCRdb to the early 2020s). With regard to the full study: Because TCR sequencing was done on bulk RNA from unsorted whole blood, the alpha and beta chains could not be paired.

There are 12 amino acids in the CDR3, from cysteine to phenylalanine inclusive. Just CDR3 DNA is preserved here, 36 bases in frame from base 1. V was cut back by 3 bases and J by 1 base, leaving a gap of 4 bases between them. The germline V gene supplies CDR1 SGDLS and CDR2 YYNGEE. Set within a cohort of healthcare workers in London, UK, this nested case-control study involved weekly PCR testing of nasopharyngeal swabs along with blood sampling. Between 23 and 31 March 2020, the week of the UK lockdown, healthcare workers were enrolled and then followed up weekly for as long as 16 weeks. What the work shows at the level of the full study, not this receptor alone: VDJdb matching was skewed toward anti-spike CD8 responses and likely underestimated virus-specific expansions, missing private and CD4 specificities.

The rearrangement joined TRBV9 to TRBJ1-2; the D segment cannot be called with confidence. The sample was whole blood. The clonotype comes from an adult who was a healthcare worker with PCR-confirmed SARS-CoV-2 infection or an uninfected control (not recorded which). The CDR3 sequence is CASSGNNYGYTF. The sequence in DNA is TGTGCCAGCAGCGGGAATAACTATGGCTACACCTTC.